A single sample is the source of the 3 T cell receptor beta chains below, sequenced in a study of Ad26.COV2.S vaccination and SARS-CoV-2 variants. Treatment meaning: roughly 19 received Ad26.COV2.S at low or high dose, single or two shots; about 5 received placebo; per-sample allocation not given. Sampling was done on day 63 after the first vaccine or placebo injection. Data came from immunoSEQ multiplex PCR; TCRdb stores just in-frame clones and leaves some out. The sample gives 350,000 to 500,000 clones, around 90% of which show up once; around 4.5% is in the top ten. Sample: peripheral blood, taken in a trial of Ad26.COV2.S vaccine versus placebo. These receptors were collected from a person aged 18-65 years who received the Ad26.COV2.S COVID-19 vaccine or a placebo.

This clone has a single count. This rearrangement joins TRBV28 to TRBJ2-3; 8 bases are a match to TRBD1. V lost 4 bases and J lost 2; bases outside the gene matches: 5. The CDR3 is made up of 15 amino acids. Germline V gene lookup returns CDR1 MDHEN and CDR2 SYDVKM. The CDR3: CASSSAGGHTDTQYF. The DNA for the CDR3 is TGTGCCAGCAGTTCCGCAGGGGGCCACACAGATACGCAGTATTTT. Drawing the rest from reference TRBV28 and TRBJ2-3, the complete variable domain is DVKVTQSSRYLVKRTGEKVFLECVQDMDHENMFWYRQDPGLGLRLIYFSYDVKMKEKGDIPEGYSVSREKKERFSLILESASTNQTSMYLCASSSAGGHTDTQYFGPGTRLTVL.

This clone was detected a few times. This rearrangement joins TRBV19 to TRBJ2-7; 15 bases are a match to TRBD2. The germline CDR1 and CDR2 sequences are LNHDA and SQIVND (reference sequence). Germline trimming cut 4 bases from V and 1 base from J; bases unmatched to any gene: 5. The CDR3 runs to 17 residues. The CDR3 DNA is TGTGCCAGTAGTACGGGACTAGCGGGAGGTAGATCCTACGAGCAGTACTTC. Amino acids: CASSTGLAGGRSYEQYF.

The J gene is TRBJ2-7, the V gene TRBV15; 7 bases are shared with TRBD1. The CDR3 totals 15 residues. V lost 3 bases to trimming and J lost 5 bases; unmatched junction nucleotides: 10. Looked up from germline, CDR1 is LNHNV and CDR2 is YYDKDF (reference sequence). CDR3 in amino acids: CATSSLNRGIDEQYF. CDR3 coding DNA: TGTGCCACCAGCAGCTTAAACAGGGGTATCGACGAGCAGTACTTC.